One and the same sample provided the 15 T cell receptor beta chains below, sequenced in a study of human T cells and chemical hapten exposure. As to time point: patch test 3, about 24 weeks after DPC sensitization. Documented treatment: therapeutic diphenylcyclopropenone sensitization with weekly scalp DPC. TCRdb used MiXCR to reprocess the RACE reads, holding one entry per CDR3 protein. Of 95,000 to 150,000 distinct CDR3 sequences in the sample, approximately 11% were seen once. Specimen: whole blood, collected in connection with sensitization to the hapten diphenylcyclopropenone (DPC). The receptors here all came from a woman in her forties or fifties with alopecia areata. Some clones in this sample may be carry-over from other donors' samples.

This clonotype has at least ten counts. The chain is built from TRBV5-6 and TRBJ2-5; D remains ambiguous. Trimming took off 1 base at V and 2 bases at J, with 3 bases between the two ends. Per germline, CDR1 SGHDT and CDR2 YYEEEE. The CDR3 contains 12 residues. CDR3 coding DNA: TGTGCCAGCAGCTTGCAACAAGAGACCCAGTACTTC. Amino acid sequence: CASSLQQETQYF.

V is TRBV6-5 and J is TRBJ2-1, with a tentative D call TRBD1 (6 bases). V was cut by 8 bases and J by 5 bases, with 16 bases left in between. The CDR3 is made up of 14 amino acids. Germline V gives CDR1 MNHEY, CDR2 SVGAGI. This CDR3 is CASQGLVGDNEQFF. The CDR3, as DNA: TGTGCCAGCCAGGGGCTAGTTGGGGACAATGAGCAGTTCTTC.

Ten or more counts support this clonotype. The chain has TRBV29-1 and TRBJ2-5, with D possibly being TRBD1 or TRBD2 (6 bases each). The V gene's germline CDR1 is SQVTM and CDR2 ANQGSEA. CDR3 length: 14 residues. Trimming cost V 7 bases and J 3 bases, with 18 bases left between them. The CDR3 sequence: CSAATGGGEETQYF. As DNA, the CDR3 is TGCAGCGCCGCTACCGGGGGCGGAGAAGAGACCCAGTACTTC. Using reference TRBV29-1 and TRBJ2-5 for the parts outside the CDR3, the full variable domain is SAVISQKPSRDICQRGTSLTIQCQVDSQVTMMFWYRQQPGQSLTLIATANQGSEATYESGFVIDKFPISRPNLTFSTLTVSNMSPEDSSIYLCSAATGGGEETQYFGPGTRLLVL.

This clonotype was detected only a few times. This chain links TRBV4-2 with TRBJ2-7; D assignment may be TRBD1 or TRBD2 (5 bases each). The CDR3 spans 17 residues. Germline V gene data show CDR1 as LGHNA and CDR2 as YNFKEQ. V gave up 0 bases and J gave up 2 bases, with 17 bases separating them. The CDR3 here is CASSQDLGTPPAYEQYF. In nucleotides, the CDR3 is TGTGCCAGCAGCCAAGATCTAGGGACGCCTCCTGCCTACGAGCAGTACTTC.

V and J are TRBV6-5 and TRBJ1-1; D gene unclear. Germline CDR1 and CDR2: MNHEY and SVGAGI. V lost 4 bases and J 0 bases, leaving 3 bases between the germline ends. The CDR3 sequence is 12 residues long. For the CDR3, the DNA is TGTGCCAGCAGTTCTGTGAACACTGAAGCTTTCTTT. Translation gives CASSSVNTEAFF.

The table lists this clonotype with a few counts. The V call is TRBV7-9, the J call TRBJ2-7; 9 positions match TRBD2. The germline CDR1 and CDR2 sequences are SEHNR and FQNEAQ (reference sequence). This CDR3 spans 15 amino acids. Trimming took 5 bases from V and 4 from J; bases not matched to a gene: 9. The CDR3 here is CASSPGPSGTYEQYF. CDR3 bases: TGTGCCAGCAGCCCTGGCCCTAGCGGGACATACGAGCAGTACTTC.

This clonotype was observed at least ten times. V gene TRBV5-1 combines with J gene TRBJ2-1, with 11 bases identical to TRBD1. Germline V gene sequence: CDR1 SGHRS, CDR2 YFSETQ. The V and J ends lost 4 bases and 5 bases, in that order; junction bases with no gene match: 8. This CDR3 is built from 16 residues. The CDR3 DNA reads as TGCGCCAGCAGCCTAAGGACAGGGGGCGCCCACAATGAGCAGTTCTTC. It specifies CASSLRTGGAHNEQFF.

This clonotype was observed a handful of times. This sequence joins TRBV6-5 and TRBJ1-2; D is unresolved. There are 14 residues in the CDR3. Per germline, CDR1 MNHEY and CDR2 SVGAGI. Trimming took off 5 bases at V and 7 bases at J, with 17 bases between the two ends. CDR3 amino acids: CASSPTARETGYTF. CDR3 DNA: TGTGCCAGCAGTCCGACGGCGAGGGAGACTGGCTACACCTTC.

This clonotype was seen only a few times. The genes are TRBV7-2 and TRBJ1-2; 7 nucleotides line up with TRBD1. The CDR3 is 15 amino acids. Germline loops: CDR1 SGHTA, CDR2 FQGNSA. V lost 5 bases, J lost 7 bases, and 13 bases stayed unmatched. In nucleotides, the CDR3 is TGTGCCAGCAGCCGACCCCTACAGGGGCGCGGTGGCTACACCTTC. This encodes CASSRPLQGRGGYTF.

This clonotype was seen ten or more times. The DNA of the CDR3 is TGTGCCAGCAGAGAGTCGGACTCAGCGGTCCGGGAGTTCTTC. It encodes CASRESDSAVREFF. The V call is TRBV6-5, the J call TRBJ2-1; tentatively, D is TRBD2 (5 bases). CDR1 is MNHEY and CDR2 is SVGAGI in the germline V gene. The V gene lost 6 bases and the J gene lost 14 bases, with 23 bases spanning the gap. This CDR3 has 14 residues.

In its sample, this clonotype was seen a few times. V gene TRBV7-2 combines with J gene TRBJ2-5; no reliable D call. The CDR3 runs to 11 residues. Germline CDR1 reads SGHTA; CDR2 reads FQGNSA. Trimming shortened V by 4 bases and J by 2 bases, and 2 bases separated the two germline ends. The CDR3 DNA reads as TGTGCCAGCAGCTGGCAAGAGACCCAGTACTTC. Amino acid sequence: CASSWQETQYF.

The CDR3 coding sequence is TGTGCCAGCAGTTACGCGGGGGCTGGGGAAAAACTGTTTTTT. Translation: CASSYAGAGEKLFF. The chain couples TRBV6-5 to TRBJ1-4; possible D gene TRBD1, 6 bases. Germline V CDR1 and CDR2: MNHEY, SVGAGI. The CDR3 sequence is 14 residues long. V was shortened by 2 bases and J by 8 bases, with 12 bases between the two germline ends.

The chain couples TRBV7-6 to TRBJ2-5; D ambiguous. Trimming took off 1 base at V and 4 bases at J, with 7 bases between the two ends. The CDR3 extends over 13 amino acids. Germline CDR1 SGHVS, CDR2 FNYEAQ. The CDR3 reads CASSLGSLETQYF. In DNA, the CDR3 is TGTGCCAGCAGCTTAGGTAGTCTAGAGACCCAGTACTTC. Variable domain in full (rest from reference TRBV7-6 and TRBJ2-5): GAGVSQSPRYKVTKRGQDVALRCDPISGHVSLYWYRQALGQGPEFLTYFNYEAQQDKSGLPNDRFSAERPEGSISTLTIQRTEQRDSAMYRCASSLGSLETQYFGPGTRLLVL.

This chain connects TRBV27 to TRBJ2-7; 8 bases agree with TRBD2. J lost 4 bases, V lost 6 bases, and 11 bases had no gene match. Germline values: CDR1 MNHEY, CDR2 SMNVEV (reference sequence). This CDR3 is built from 15 residues. The CDR3, as DNA: TGTGCCAGCAGCCGAAGCAGCGGGAGTCGGTACGAGCAGTACTTC. Translated: CASSRSSGSRYEQYF.

The chain uses TRBV12-3 or TRBV12-4 and TRBJ2-1; D gene uncertain. The CDR3 loop spans 13 amino acids. V lost 2 bases to trimming and J lost 3 bases, with 5 bases between them. The CDR3 nucleotides read TGTGCCAGCAGTTTACGGGTCTACAATGAGCAGTTCTTC. It encodes CASSLRVYNEQFF.